These 2 T cell receptor beta chains were sequenced from one sample in a study of control samples from healthy donors and cancer patients (dated by TCRdb to 2018 to 2021). The method was the immunoSEQ multiplex PCR assay. TCRdb stores this immuneACCESS table with in-frame sequences only. Part of the clones is absent; in the studies checked, under half of the shortfall reflects unresolved V genes, and no reason is known for the rest. This sample is represented by around 26,000 clones; roughly 80% of them were singletons. The ten largest clones take up around a quarter of the sample. The sequenced material came from PBMCs. The source of these receptors is a man between 60 and 75 years old with colorectal cancer.

The genes are TRBV5-5 and TRBJ1-5, with a tentative D call TRBD1 (6 bases). The germline V gene has CDR1 SGHKS and CDR2 YYEKEE (reference sequence). Trimming left V 0 bases short and J 4 bases short, with 11 bases between. The CDR3 is 15 residues long. The CDR3 region is CASSLEVRGNQPQHF. CDR3 coding DNA: TGTGCCAGCAGCTTGGAGGTCAGGGGAAATCAGCCCCAGCATTTT. The full variable domain, with the rest looked up from reference TRBV5-5 and TRBJ1-5, is DAGVTQSPTHLIKTRGQQVTLRCSPISGHKSVSWYQQVLGQGPQFIFQYYEKEERGRGNFPDRFSARQFPNYSSELNVNALLLGDSALYLCASSLEVRGNQPQHFGDGTRLSIL.

This clone appeared once. The chain is built from TRBV3-1 (or the pseudogene TRBV3-2) and TRBJ2-7, with a possible D match to TRBD1 (6 bases). This CDR3 spans 15 amino acids. V lost 0 bases to trimming and J lost 2 bases, with 11 bases between them. From germline, CDR1 is LGHDT and CDR2 YNNKEL (reference sequence). CDR3 residues: CASSQELGDTYEQYF. The CDR3 DNA follows: TGTGCCAGCAGCCAAGAGCTCGGGGACACCTACGAGCAGTACTTC.